A single sample gave rise to the 32 T cell receptor beta chains below, sequenced in a study of cytomegalovirus exposure and HLA in healthy donors. The study ran its PCR with 60 Vbeta and 13 Jbeta primers. Measured with immunoSEQ multiplex PCR; TCRdb has only the in-frame clones, and not every one. The top ten clones hold 4.2% of a sample with roughly 110,000 clones, less than 80% of them seen once. The sequenced sample consisted of PBMCs. These receptors all come from a woman aged 40 to 55 in good health and CMV-seropositive.

This sequence joins TRBV5-1 and TRBJ2-7, with D perhaps TRBD1 (6 bases). V shed 3 bases and J shed 1 base, with 14 bases lying between them. The germline CDR1 and CDR2 sequences are SGHRS and YFSETQ. This CDR3 spans 15 amino acids. CDR3 nucleotide sequence: TGCGCCAGCAGCTCCATACCCAGGGGTTCCTACGAGCAGTACTTC. This gives the protein CASSSIPRGSYEQYF.

This clone was recorded only once. The rearrangement links TRBV25-1 to TRBJ1-2, with D tentatively TRBD1 (5 bases). Looked up from germline, CDR1 is MGHDK and CDR2 is SYGVNS. The V end was cut by 4 bases, the J end by 3 bases, with 12 bases between. The CDR3 contains 14 residues. This chain's CDR3 is CASSGSGSYYGYTF. Here the CDR3 DNA reads TGTGCCAGCAGTGGTTCAGGGTCGTACTATGGCTACACCTTC.

This rearrangement joins TRBV7-2 to TRBJ2-1; TRBD2 agrees at 9 bases. This CDR3 is 15 amino acids long. V trimming: 5 bases; J trimming: 7 bases; junction bases outside the gene matches: 9. The germline CDR1 and CDR2 sequences are SGHTA and FQGNSA. CDR3 in amino acids: CASSRLAGVGNEQFF. CDR3 nucleotides: TGTGCCAGCAGCCGGTTAGCGGGGGTTGGGAATGAGCAGTTCTTC.

The rearrangement uses TRBV6-6 and TRBJ1-1, with 7 nucleotides matching TRBD1. Germline trimming cut 2 bases from V and 3 bases from J; bases unmatched to any gene: 6. Germline V gives CDR1 MNHNY, CDR2 SVGAGI (reference sequence). This CDR3 comprises 15 residues. The CDR3 is CASSYLYRGDTEAFF. The CDR3, as DNA: TGTGCCAGCAGTTACCTCTACAGGGGAGACACTGAAGCTTTCTTT.

As concerns this clone: A junction end diverges from the germline sequence, so it may reflect a read error. The chain combines TRBV7-9 with TRBJ2-7; D gene uncertain. The CDR3 sequence is 12 residues long. CDR1 and CDR2 from the germline V gene are SEHNR and FQNEAQ (reference sequence). DNA of the CDR3: TGTTCCAGCAGATTAGGAGTCGGGGAGCAGTACTTC. It encodes CSSRLGVGEQYF.

The rearrangement uses TRBV21-1 and TRBJ2-1; TRBD2, as called in the table, went unchecked against the DNA. TRBV21-1 has pseudogene status. The CDR3 runs to 15 residues. CDR3 coding DNA: TGTGCCAGCAGCAAACCCCGGGGGGGAAGGAATGAGCAGTTCTTC. It yields the protein CASSKPRGGRNEQFF.

The CDR3 reads CAWSVGQGLLYEQYF. DNA of the CDR3: TGTGCCTGGAGTGTAGGTCAGGGTCTTCTCTACGAGCAGTACTTC. This chain connects TRBV30 to TRBJ2-7, with D perhaps TRBD1 (5 bases). The CDR3 runs to 15 residues. From germline, CDR1 is GTSNPN and CDR2 SVGIG (reference sequence). The V end lost 0 bases, the J end lost 3 bases, and 15 bases lay between the germline ends.

This chain links TRBV9 with TRBJ2-7, with TRBD2 identical over 7 bases. The CDR3 length is 15 residues. The V gene's germline CDR1 is SGDLS and CDR2 YYNGEE. After removal of 3 bases from V and 6 bases from J, the junction contained 12 bases not matched to a gene. CDR3 DNA: TGTGCCAGCAGCGCAGCGGGACGGGCGATGGGCGAGCAGTACTTC. Translating it yields CASSAAGRAMGEQYF.

This clone was counted a single time. V gene TRBV6-1 combines with J gene TRBJ2-1; 10 bases are shared with TRBD2. This CDR3 has 16 residues. Germline loops: CDR1 MNHNS, CDR2 SASEGT. Unmatched junction bases numbered 10, after V lost 2 bases and J lost 9 bases. CDR3 in DNA: TGTGCCAGCAGTGAAAATGTAGCGGGGGGCCGGGGTGAGCAGTTCTTC. Translated: CASSENVAGGRGEQFF.

V gene TRBV19 combines with J gene TRBJ2-1, with 8 bases identical to TRBD2. V was pared by 8 bases and J by 9 bases, with 6 bases of the junction left unmatched. This CDR3 contains 12 residues. The germline gives CDR1 LNHDA, CDR2 SQIVND (reference sequence). In DNA form, the CDR3 reads TGTGCCAGTTCAGCGGGGGATAGTGAGCAGTTCTTC. Residues: CASSAGDSEQFF.

The chain carries TRBV5-1 and TRBJ2-5, with 10 bases that match TRBD2. This CDR3 spans 15 amino acids. CDR1 and CDR2 from the germline V gene are SGHRS and YFSETQ. Unmatched junction bases numbered 8, after V lost 4 bases and J lost 5 bases. The chain's CDR3 is CASSPQRGGRETQYF. CDR3 coding DNA: TGCGCCAGCAGCCCCCAGCGGGGGGGCCGGGAGACCCAGTACTTC.

This chain uses TRBV5-1 with TRBJ2-7, with a possible D match to TRBD2 (6 bases). The CDR3 contains 14 residues. CDR1 SGHRS and CDR2 YFSETQ come from the germline V gene. V shed 6 bases and J shed 4 bases, with 17 bases lying between them. The CDR3 nucleotides are TGCGCCAGCAACACGGAGGGCCCCCATTACGAGCAGTACTTC. This codes for CASNTEGPHYEQYF.

This clone was counted only a few times. This sequence joins TRBV5-1 and TRBJ1-2; D is perhaps TRBD1 (6 bases). This CDR3 is built from 15 residues. The V gene lost 4 bases and the J gene lost 5 bases, with 18 bases spanning the gap. Germline V gene sequence: CDR1 SGHRS, CDR2 YFSETQ. The CDR3 bases are TGCGCCAGCAGCCGAGAGGGGGATGTCGGTTATGGCTACACCTTC. It encodes CASSREGDVGYGYTF.

The chain links TRBV30 to TRBJ2-7; 15 bases map to TRBD2. V shed 2 bases and J 5 bases; nucleotides not matched to a gene: 10. The CDR3 loop spans 17 amino acids. CDR1 GTSNPN and CDR2 SVGIG come from the germline V gene (reference sequence). CDR3 DNA sequence: TGTGCCTGGAGTCAAAGTAGGACTAGCGGGAGGGCCGACGAGCAGTACTTC. This gives the protein CAWSQSRTSGRADEQYF. The whole variable domain, remainder taken from reference TRBV30 and TRBJ2-7, is SQTIHQWPATLVQPVGSPLSLECTVEGTSNPNLYWYRQAAGRGLQLLFYSVGIGQISSEVPQNLSASRPQDRQFILSSKKLLLSDSGFYLCAWSQSRTSGRADEQYFGPGTRLTVT.

The V and J genes are TRBV9 and TRBJ2-1, with TRBD2 matching over 7 bases. The CDR3 totals 17 residues. Germline CDR1 reads SGDLS; CDR2 reads YYNGEE. The V gene end was trimmed by 0 bases and the J gene end by 9 bases; junction bases not matched to a gene: 15. CDR3 residues: CASSVVAMRGGVGEQFF. CDR3 DNA sequence: TGTGCCAGCAGCGTAGTGGCTATGCGGGGAGGGGTGGGTGAGCAGTTCTTC.

The V gene is TRBV5-8, the J gene TRBJ2-2; D call uncertain. The CDR3 spans 14 residues. V was shortened by 5 bases and J by 3 bases, with 11 bases between the two germline ends. The germline gives CDR1 SGHTS, CDR2 YDEGEE. The CDR3: CASRAAGYTGELFF. The CDR3 DNA reads as TGTGCCAGCAGGGCCGCAGGTTACACCGGGGAGCTGTTTTTT.

The rearrangement uses TRBV7-3 and TRBJ2-1; 11 nucleotides align to TRBD2. The CDR3 totals 14 residues. Germline V CDR1 and CDR2: SGHTA, FQGTGA. J gave up 9 bases and V 2 bases, and 3 bases lay outside the gene matches. CDR3: CASSLGTSGSEQFF. CDR3 coding DNA: TGTGCCAGCAGCTTAGGCACTAGCGGGAGTGAGCAGTTCTTC.

This sequence joins TRBV2 and TRBJ2-3, with 7 bases matching TRBD2. Germline lookup yields CDR1 SNHLY and CDR2 FYNNEI. Trimming cost V 1 base and J 0 bases; bases outside gene matches: 7. This CDR3 is built from 17 residues. The CDR3 sequence: CASSEGRASGSTDTQYF. DNA of the CDR3: TGTGCCAGCAGTGAAGGCCGGGCTAGCGGAAGCACAGATACGCAGTATTTT.

This clone was seen many times. The chain joins TRBV25-1 to TRBJ2-7; 7 positions match TRBD1. The CDR3 contains 15 residues. Trimming cost V 5 bases and J 0 bases; bases outside gene matches: 7. Germline CDR1 and CDR2: MGHDK and SYGVNS. The CDR3 DNA reads TGTGCCAGCAGTAAAGACAGGGTAGCCTCCTACGAGCAGTACTTC. It is translated as CASSKDRVASYEQYF.

V and J are TRBV4-1 and TRBJ1-1; 8 nucleotides match TRBD1. Germline CDR1 MGHRA, CDR2 YSYEKL. CDR3 length: 13 residues. Trimming removed 4 bases from V and 6 bases from J; junction bases left unmatched: 4. The CDR3 loop is CASSRDRGAEAFF. For the CDR3, the DNA is TGCGCCAGCAGCCGCGACAGGGGCGCTGAAGCTTTCTTT.

Only a few counts were recorded for this clone. The chain employs TRBV19 and TRBJ2-5; 7 nucleotides agree with TRBD1. The CDR3 contains 14 residues. Germline V gene sequence: CDR1 LNHDA, CDR2 SQIVND (reference sequence). Trimming at V came to 4 bases and at J to 5 bases, leaving 7 bases not matched to a gene. CDR3 coding DNA: TGTGCCAGTAGTAAGCAAAGGGGGCAGGAGACCCAGTACTTC. Translating it yields CASSKQRGQETQYF.

A word on this clone: The junction departs from the called germline gene at one end, perhaps through a read error. V is TRBV7-7 and J is TRBJ2-2; 11 bases line up with TRBD2. Germline CDR1 is SSHAT and CDR2 is FNYEAQ (reference sequence). The CDR3 has 16 amino acids. The CDR3 nucleotides read TGTGCTAGCAGCTCCACTAGCGGGAGTATCACCGGGGAGCTGTTTTTT. This sequence encodes CASSSTSGSITGELFF.

The V and J genes are TRBV21-1 and TRBJ2-5; whether TRBD2, the table's D call, matches the DNA was not checked. TRBV21-1 is labeled a pseudogene. CDR3 length: 17 residues. This CDR3 reads CASSKDLVCARGETQYF. The DNA for the CDR3 is TGTGCCAGCAGCAAAGACCTTGTCTGCGCTCGCGGGGAGACCCAGTACTTC.

V usage is TRBV5-1 and J usage is TRBJ2-7, with D perhaps TRBD2 (6 bases). CDR3 size: 16 residues. The ends were cut back, 4 bases at V and 3 bases at J, with 20 bases in the middle. CDR1 is SGHRS, CDR2 YFSETQ, per germline. The CDR3 DNA is TGCGCCAGCAGCCTACGGGAGCCCCTCAGATTCTACGAGCAGTACTTC. It translates to CASSLREPLRFYEQYF.

V gene TRBV2 combines with J gene TRBJ2-7; D is ambiguous. From germline, CDR1 is SNHLY and CDR2 FYNNEI. The CDR3 is 11 residues long. Trimming took off 11 bases at V and 4 bases at J, with 12 bases between the two ends. CDR3 DNA: TGTGCCTCCAGATGGGCATACGAGCAGTACTTC. Protein: CASRWAYEQYF. Drawing the rest from reference TRBV2 and TRBJ2-7, the complete variable domain is EPEVTQTPSHQVTQMGQEVILRCVPISNHLYFYWYRQILGQKVEFLVSFYNNEISEKSEIFDDQFSVERPDGSNFTLKIRSTKLEDSAMYFCASRWAYEQYFGPGTRLTVT.

This clone was found a few times. This chain connects TRBV7-3 to TRBJ2-1; TRBD2 agrees at 10 bases. Germline V gene lookup returns CDR1 SGHTA and CDR2 FQGTGA. Trimming cost V 2 bases and J 6 bases; bases outside gene matches: 4. The CDR3 is 15 residues long. The CDR3 protein is CASSLLAGASNEQFF. The CDR3 bases are TGTGCCAGCAGCTTACTAGCGGGAGCGAGCAATGAGCAGTTCTTC. Together with reference TRBV7-3 and TRBJ2-1, the CDR3 gives the full variable domain: GAGVSQTPSNKVTEKGKYVELRCDPISGHTALYWYRQSLGQGPEFLIYFQGTGAADDSGLPNDRFFAVRPEGSVSTLKIQRTERGDSAVYLCASSLLAGASNEQFFGPGTRLTVL.

This rearrangement joins TRBV5-1 to TRBJ1-2; 11 bases align to TRBD1. Trimming removed 5 bases from V and 8 bases from J; junction bases left unmatched: 8. CDR1 is SGHRS and CDR2 is YFSETQ in the germline V gene. The CDR3 runs 14 residues. DNA of the CDR3: TGCGCCAGCAGGTCCGGGACAGGGGGTGAGGGCTACACCTTC. Its translation: CASRSGTGGEGYTF.

This chain uses TRBV30 with TRBJ2-1; no firm D call. There are 13 residues in the CDR3. Trimming took 6 bases from V and 0 from J, leaving 9 bases between them. Germline values: CDR1 GTSNPN, CDR2 SVGIG (reference sequence). This CDR3 reads CACPANSYNEQFF. The CDR3 nucleotides are TGTGCCTGCCCAGCGAACTCCTACAATGAGCAGTTCTTC.

This clone was seen just once. The chain has TRBV7-2 and TRBJ2-3, with D possibly matching TRBD2 (6 bases). This CDR3 has 15 residues. Between the trimmed V and J ends, which lost 4 bases and 6 bases, there was a span of 17 bases. Per germline, CDR1 SGHTA and CDR2 FQGNSA. The CDR3 DNA sequence: TGTGCCAGCAGCTCCCCGGTCTTCGCGGGGGATACGCAGTATTTT. Encoded protein: CASSSPVFAGDTQYF. The variable domain in full, with the rest retrieved from reference TRBV7-2 and TRBJ2-3, is GAGVSQSPSNKVTEKGKDVELRCDPISGHTALYWYRQSLGQGLEFLIYFQGNSAPDKSGLPSDRFSAERTGGSVSTLTIQRTQQEDSAVYLCASSSPVFAGDTQYFGPGTRLTVL.

The gene calls are TRBV4-1 and TRBJ2-1; TRBD2 agrees at 7 bases. The germline V gene has CDR1 MGHRA and CDR2 YSYEKL. The V and J ends lost 1 base and 8 bases, in that order; junction bases with no gene match: 14. This CDR3 region has 17 residues. The CDR3 loop is CASSQVGGGSGGDEQFF. The CDR3, as DNA: TGCGCCAGCAGCCAAGTTGGGGGGGGGTCCGGAGGCGATGAGCAGTTCTTC.

The chain recombines TRBV10-2 with TRBJ2-1; 9 bases are shared with TRBD1. V lost 4 bases and J lost 4; bases outside the gene matches: 14. Per germline, CDR1 WSHSY and CDR2 SAAADI. The CDR3 totals 18 residues. The CDR3 DNA follows: TGCGCCAGCAGTGTGGGACAGGGTGGGGCGAGGGTTTACAATGAGCAGTTCTTC. Translating it yields CASSVGQGGARVYNEQFF.

The table lists this clone with a few counts. The chain has TRBV5-1 and TRBJ1-4; 8 bases are a match to TRBD1. With 4 bases clipped from V and 7 bases from J, the junction kept 18 bases outside the gene matches. The germline gives CDR1 SGHRS, CDR2 YFSETQ. This CDR3 region has 18 residues. The CDR3 reads CASSAGAGGNPWGEKLFF. The DNA of the CDR3 is TGCGCCAGCAGCGCTGGGGCAGGGGGCAATCCCTGGGGTGAAAAACTGTTTTTT.